The rows below give T cell receptor beta chains drawn from one sample of a study of blood T cell repertoires in COVID-19. The repertoire was sequenced with immunoSEQ multiplex PCR; TCRdb's copy has only in-frame clones and lacks some. The data hold about 430,000 clones, with 75% to 90% observed a single time. The sequenced sample consisted of PBMCs or T cells enriched from blood (not recorded which). The receptors derive from a man aged 30 to 45 who had recovered from COVID-19. CDR3s include the opening cysteine and the closing phenylalanine or tryptophan. A D gene is named only where the DNA matches it firmly. Some rows have no size entry. The others give once, few or many, or a class for an expanded clone.

. | TRBJ2-2 | TRBD2 | TRBV11-2 | TGTGCCAGTACGGGGGCTAGCGGGAGGAACACCGGGGAGCTGTTTTTT | CASTGASGRNTGELFF
. | TRBJ2-1 | TRBD1 | TRBV4-1 | TGCGCCAGCAGCCAAGGCGGGACAGGGACCAATGAGCAGTTCTTC | CASSQGGTGTNEQFF
. | TRBJ2-6 | TRBD2 | TRBV28 | TGTGCCAGCAGTCCTAGCGGGTTTGGGAGCTCTGGGGCCAACGTCCTGACTTTC | CASSPSGFGSSGANVLTF
. | TRBJ1-1 | . | TRBV5-1 | TGCGCCAGCAGCTTGGGTCAGGGGCTAGGCACTGAAGCTTTCTTT | CASSLGQGLGTEAFF
. | TRBJ2-2 | TRBD1 | TRBV7-9 | TGTGCCGGAAACAGGGGCACCGGGGAGCTGTTTTTT | CAGNRGTGELFF
few | TRBJ2-1 | . | TRBV5-3 | TGTGTCAGAAGCTTGCCCCCTCCCGCGGATAGCTCCTACAATGAGCAGTTCTTC | CVRSLPPPADSSYNEQFF
. | TRBJ2-1 | TRBD2 | TRBV19 | TGTGCCAGTAGTAGGAAAGGGACTAGCGGCTCCTACAATGAGCAGTTCTTC | CASSRKGTSGSYNEQFF
. | TRBJ2-5 | . | TRBV5-8 | TGTGCCAGCAGCCCGGACAGTCAAGAGACCCAGTACTTC | CASSPDSQETQYF
once | TRBJ2-6 | . | TRBV29-1 | TGCAGCGTTCTGGACAGCCCTAGCTCTGGGGCCAACGTCCTGACTTTC | CSVLDSPSSGANVLTF
. | TRBJ1-1 | TRBD1 | TRBV18 | TGTGCCAGCTCAAGGACAGGGGGTGAGACTGAAGCTTTCTTT | CASSRTGGETEAFF
. | TRBJ2-7 | TRBD2 | TRBV27 | TGTGCCAGCAGTCGGGCGTTGGGACTAGCGGGAGCCTACGAGCAGTACTTC | CASSRALGLAGAYEQYF